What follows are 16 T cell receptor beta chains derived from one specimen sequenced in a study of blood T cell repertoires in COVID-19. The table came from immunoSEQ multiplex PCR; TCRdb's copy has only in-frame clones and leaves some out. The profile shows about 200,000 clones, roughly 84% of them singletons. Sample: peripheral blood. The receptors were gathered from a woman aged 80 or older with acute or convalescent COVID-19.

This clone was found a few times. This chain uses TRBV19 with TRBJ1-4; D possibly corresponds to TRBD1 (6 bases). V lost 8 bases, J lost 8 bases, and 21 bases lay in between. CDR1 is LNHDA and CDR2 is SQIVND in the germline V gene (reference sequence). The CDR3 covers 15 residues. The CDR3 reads CASRRQGIGPEKLFF. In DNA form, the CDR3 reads TGTGCCAGTCGTAGGCAGGGGATCGGACCGGAAAAACTGTTTTTT.

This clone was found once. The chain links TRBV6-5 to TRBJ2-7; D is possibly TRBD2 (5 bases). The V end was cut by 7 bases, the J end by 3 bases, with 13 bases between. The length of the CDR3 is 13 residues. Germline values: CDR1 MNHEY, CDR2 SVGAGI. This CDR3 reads CASKRRQFYEQYF. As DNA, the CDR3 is TGTGCCAGCAAGCGGCGGCAGTTCTACGAGCAGTACTTC.

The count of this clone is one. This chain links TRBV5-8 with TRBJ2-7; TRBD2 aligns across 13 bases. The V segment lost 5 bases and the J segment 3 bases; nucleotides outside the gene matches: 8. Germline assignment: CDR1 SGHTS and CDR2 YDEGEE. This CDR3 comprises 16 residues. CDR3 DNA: TGTGCCAGCAGAGCCGGGACTAGCGGGACGATCTACGAGCAGTACTTC. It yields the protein CASRAGTSGTIYEQYF.

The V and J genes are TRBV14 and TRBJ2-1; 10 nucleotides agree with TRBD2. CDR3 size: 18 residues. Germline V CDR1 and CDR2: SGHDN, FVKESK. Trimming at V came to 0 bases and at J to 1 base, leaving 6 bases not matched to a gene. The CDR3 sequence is CASSQEWPGLASYNEQFF. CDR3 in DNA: TGTGCCAGCAGCCAAGAGTGGCCGGGACTAGCGTCCTACAATGAGCAGTTCTTC.

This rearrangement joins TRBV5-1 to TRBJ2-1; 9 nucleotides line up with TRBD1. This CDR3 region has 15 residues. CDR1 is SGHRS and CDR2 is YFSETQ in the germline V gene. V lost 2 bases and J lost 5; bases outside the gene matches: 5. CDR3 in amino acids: CASSLTGTGNNEQFF. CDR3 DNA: TGCGCCAGCAGCTTAACCGGGACAGGGAACAATGAGCAGTTCTTC.

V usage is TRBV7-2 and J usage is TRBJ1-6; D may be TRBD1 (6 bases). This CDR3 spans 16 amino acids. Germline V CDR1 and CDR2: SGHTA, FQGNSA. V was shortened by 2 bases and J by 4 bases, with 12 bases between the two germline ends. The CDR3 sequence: CASSLYAGQYNSPLHF. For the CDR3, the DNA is TGTGCCAGCAGCTTATATGCAGGACAGTATAATTCACCCCTCCACTTT.

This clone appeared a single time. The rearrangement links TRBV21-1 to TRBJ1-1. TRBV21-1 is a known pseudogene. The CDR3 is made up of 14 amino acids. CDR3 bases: TGTGCCAGCAGCAATACCTCCGAGACGGGAGGGGCTTTCTTT. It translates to CASSNTSETGGAFF.

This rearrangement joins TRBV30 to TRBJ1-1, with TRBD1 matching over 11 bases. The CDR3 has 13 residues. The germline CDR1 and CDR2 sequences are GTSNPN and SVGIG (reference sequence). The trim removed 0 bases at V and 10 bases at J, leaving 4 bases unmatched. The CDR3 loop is CAWSVGQGVGAFF. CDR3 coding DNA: TGTGCCTGGAGTGTGGGACAGGGGGTAGGAGCTTTCTTT.

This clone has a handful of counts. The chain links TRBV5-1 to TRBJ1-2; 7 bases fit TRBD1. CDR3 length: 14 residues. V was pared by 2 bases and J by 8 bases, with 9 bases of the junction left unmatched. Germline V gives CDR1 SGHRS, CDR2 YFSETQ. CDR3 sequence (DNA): TGCGCCAGCAGCTTCTCACAGGGGTTGGGAGGCTACACCTTC. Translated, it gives CASSFSQGLGGYTF.

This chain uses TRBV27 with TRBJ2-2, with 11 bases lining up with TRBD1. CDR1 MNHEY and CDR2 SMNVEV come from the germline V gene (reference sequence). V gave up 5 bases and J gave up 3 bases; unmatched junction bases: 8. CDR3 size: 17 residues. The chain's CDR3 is CASSPGWGQGDTGELFF. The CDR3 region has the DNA TGTGCCAGCAGTCCGGGATGGGGACAGGGGGACACCGGGGAGCTGTTTTTT.

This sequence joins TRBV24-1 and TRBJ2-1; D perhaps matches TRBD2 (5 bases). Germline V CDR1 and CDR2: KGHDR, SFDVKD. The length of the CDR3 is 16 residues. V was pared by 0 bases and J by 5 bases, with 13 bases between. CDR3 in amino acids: CATSDLSSGSNNEQFF. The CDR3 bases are TGTGCCACCAGTGATTTGTCCAGCGGTTCTAACAATGAGCAGTTCTTC.

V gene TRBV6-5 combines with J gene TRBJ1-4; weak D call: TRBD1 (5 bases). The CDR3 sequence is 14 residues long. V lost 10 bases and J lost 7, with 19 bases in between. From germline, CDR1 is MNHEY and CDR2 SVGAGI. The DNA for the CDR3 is TGTGCCACCTCTGGGGCCCCATTGCGTGAAAAACTGTTTTTT. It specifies CATSGAPLREKLFF.

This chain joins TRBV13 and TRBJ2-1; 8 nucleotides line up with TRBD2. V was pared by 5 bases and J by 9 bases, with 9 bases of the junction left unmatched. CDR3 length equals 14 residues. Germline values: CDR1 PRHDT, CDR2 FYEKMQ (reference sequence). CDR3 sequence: CASSLTGTRREQFF. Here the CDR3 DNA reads TGTGCCAGCAGCCTAACCGGGACTAGACGTGAGCAGTTCTTC.

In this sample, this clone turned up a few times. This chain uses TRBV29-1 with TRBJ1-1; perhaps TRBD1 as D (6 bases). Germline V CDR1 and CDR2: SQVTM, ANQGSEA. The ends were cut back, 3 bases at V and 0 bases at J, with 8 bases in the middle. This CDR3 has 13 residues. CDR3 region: CSVERTVNTEAFF. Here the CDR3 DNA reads TGCAGCGTTGAGAGGACAGTGAACACTGAAGCTTTCTTT.

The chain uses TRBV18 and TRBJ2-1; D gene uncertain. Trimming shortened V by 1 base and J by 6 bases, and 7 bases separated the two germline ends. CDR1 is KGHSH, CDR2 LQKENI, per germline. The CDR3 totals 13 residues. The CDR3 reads CASSPLSGNEQFF. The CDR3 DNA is TGTGCCAGCTCACCACTATCGGGCAATGAGCAGTTCTTC. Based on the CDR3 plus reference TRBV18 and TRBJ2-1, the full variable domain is NAGVMQNPRHLVRRRGQEARLRCSPMKGHSHVYWYRQLPEEGLKFMVYLQKENIIDESGMPKERFSAEFPKEGPSILRIQQVVRGDSAAYFCASSPLSGNEQFFGPGTRLTVL.

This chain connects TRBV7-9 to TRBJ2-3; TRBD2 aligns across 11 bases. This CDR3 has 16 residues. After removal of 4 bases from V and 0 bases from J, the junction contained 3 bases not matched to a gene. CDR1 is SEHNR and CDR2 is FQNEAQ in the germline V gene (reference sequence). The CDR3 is CASSSWTSGSTDTQYF. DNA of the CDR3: TGTGCCAGCAGCTCCTGGACTAGCGGGAGCACAGATACGCAGTATTTT. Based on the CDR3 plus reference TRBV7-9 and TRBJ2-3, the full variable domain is DTGVSQNPRHKITKRGQNVTFRCDPISEHNRLYWYRQTLGQGPEFLTYFQNEAQLEKSRLLSDRFSAERPKGSFSTLEIQRTEQGDSAMYLCASSSWTSGSTDTQYFGPGTRLTVL.